Here is one T cell receptor (beta chain) with its context. The repertoire was sequenced with immunoSEQ multiplex PCR; TCRdb's copy has only in-frame clones and lacks some. The sample lists 65,000 to 95,000 clones; around nine tenths were seen once. V lost 3 bases, J lost 8 bases, and 13 bases lay in between. Germline V CDR1 and CDR2: MDHEN, SYDVKM. The CDR3 spans 13 residues. This record comes from a study of radiotherapy plus CTLA-4 blockade in lung cancer. The TCR comes from a human donor with non-small cell lung cancer that progressed on radiotherapy plus ipilimumab. Sequencing used peripheral blood, obtained from a patient treated with radiotherapy plus ipilimumab. V and J are TRBV28 and TRBJ1-2; perhaps TRBD1 as D (6 bases). The CDR3 sequence: CASSFIQGSGYTF. CDR3 DNA sequence: TGTGCCAGCAGTTTTATTCAGGGGAGCGGCTACACCTTC.